The 22 T cell receptor beta chains listed next were all sequenced from one sample in a study of beta chain features in type 1 diabetes. Broader study findings: Type 1 diabetes patients showed a moderate but significant shortening of TCRB CDR3s in all four CD4+ subsets.

These receptors have no known antigen. Every isolated RNA sample was fully reverse transcribed, so sequencing captured expressed TCRB transcripts. Using immunoSEQ multiplex PCR, the repertoire was profiled, and TCRdb retains in-frame clones only, with some absent. The table records 500,000 to 650,000 clones, roughly an eighth of them present only once. The specimen sequenced was naive CD4+ T cells from blood. Receptor source: a man aged 25-45 years with type 1 diabetes.

This clone was seen a few times. This chain joins TRBV4-2 and TRBJ1-1, with a tentative D call TRBD1 (5 bases). In germline, CDR1 is LGHNA, CDR2 YNFKEQ. CDR3 size: 15 residues. Trimming pared 0 bases from V and 7 bases from J, leaving 15 bases between. In DNA form, the CDR3 reads TGTGCCAGCAGCCAAGATGTAGGGGACCCGGGTGAAGCTTTCTTT. Protein product: CASSQDVGDPGEAFF.

The genes are TRBV28 and TRBJ2-3, with unresolved D. Trimming pared 6 bases from V and 2 bases from J, leaving 9 bases between. This CDR3 has 13 amino acids. CDR1 and CDR2 from the germline V gene are MDHEN and SYDVKM. The CDR3 region is CASRSSVTDTQYF. The CDR3 nucleotides read TGTGCCAGCAGGTCTTCTGTCACAGATACGCAGTATTTT.

This chain connects TRBV5-5 to TRBJ2-7, with D perhaps TRBD1 or TRBD2 (5 bases each). Trimming pared 4 bases from V and 5 bases from J, leaving 19 bases between. Germline assignment: CDR1 SGHKS and CDR2 YYEKEE (reference sequence). CDR3 length equals 15 residues. The CDR3 spells CASSPVSVRDHEQYF. The CDR3 DNA reads as TGTGCCAGCAGCCCCGTTTCTGTCAGGGACCACGAGCAGTACTTC. Using reference TRBV5-5 and TRBJ2-7 for the parts outside the CDR3, the full variable domain is DAGVTQSPTHLIKTRGQQVTLRCSPISGHKSVSWYQQVLGQGPQFIFQYYEKEERGRGNFPDRFSARQFPNYSSELNVNALLLGDSALYLCASSPVSVRDHEQYFGPGTRLTVT.

J is TRBJ1-6 and V is TRBV30; D possibly corresponds to TRBD1 (5 bases). Trimming shortened V by 5 bases and J by 5 bases, and 16 bases separated the two germline ends. This CDR3 is 15 amino acids long. The germline V gene encodes CDR1 GTSNPN and CDR2 SVGIG (reference sequence). CDR3 loop: CAWWAGRADNSPLHF. The CDR3 nucleotides read TGTGCCTGGTGGGCAGGGCGGGCGGATAATTCACCCCTCCACTTT.

This rearrangement joins TRBV9 to TRBJ1-4, with D possibly TRBD1 on 6 matching bases. Trimming cost V 4 bases and J 0 bases, with 13 bases left between them. CDR1 SGDLS and CDR2 YYNGEE come from the germline V gene. The CDR3 contains 16 residues. CDR3 residues: CASSPPGVPTNEKLFF. DNA of the CDR3: TGTGCCAGCAGCCCCCCAGGGGTTCCAACTAATGAAAAACTGTTTTTT.

V usage is TRBV29-1 and J usage is TRBJ1-2, with TRBD1 matching 9 bases. Germline loops: CDR1 SQVTM, CDR2 ANQGSEA. The CDR3 extends over 14 amino acids. J was trimmed by 6 bases and V by 5 bases; bases with no gene match: 10. The CDR3 here is CSVSYRGRQNGYTF. As DNA, the CDR3 is TGCAGCGTTTCTTACAGGGGGCGCCAGAATGGCTACACCTTC.

This clone was counted between two and nine times. The chain carries TRBV28 and TRBJ1-2; 7 bases fit TRBD1. The CDR3 has 14 residues. CDR1 and CDR2 from the germline V gene are MDHEN and SYDVKM. Unmatched junction bases numbered 6, after V lost 5 bases and J lost 3 bases. CDR3 protein: CASSTAGTDYGYTF. The CDR3 DNA sequence: TGTGCCAGCAGTACCGCCGGGACAGACTATGGCTACACCTTC.

This clone was picked up a small number of times. The rearrangement links TRBV6-6 to TRBJ1-4; no reliable D call. Germline CDR1 and CDR2: MNHNY and SVGAGI (reference sequence). V was trimmed by 0 bases and J by 3 bases, leaving 8 bases between them. This CDR3 has 15 residues. The CDR3 region has the DNA TGTGCCAGCAGTTACTCTGGGAGCGCTAATGAAAAACTGTTTTTT. Its translation: CASSYSGSANEKLFF.

The CDR3 here is CASSLVPGTGGPGEQYF. As DNA, the CDR3 is TGCGCCAGCAGCTTGGTCCCCGGGACAGGGGGCCCGGGAGAGCAGTACTTC. The rearrangement uses TRBV5-1 and TRBJ2-7; 12 bases match TRBD1. CDR1 is SGHRS and CDR2 is YFSETQ in the germline V gene. V was clipped by 0 bases and J by 7 bases; unmatched bases: 11. The CDR3 is made up of 17 amino acids.

V and J are TRBV7-8 and TRBJ2-3, with TRBD2 identical over 7 bases. The CDR3 consists of 15 residues. Germline CDR1 reads SGHVS; CDR2 reads FQNEAQ. The V gene end was trimmed by 2 bases and the J gene end by 4 bases; junction bases not matched to a gene: 6. The CDR3 spells CASSLQGGGADTQYF. In DNA form, the CDR3 reads TGTGCCAGCAGCTTACAGGGTGGGGGGGCAGATACGCAGTATTTT.

This clone occurred a few times. The rearrangement uses TRBV11-2 and TRBJ2-2; no clear D. V lost 1 base and J lost 4, with 7 bases in between. CDR3 length equals 14 residues. Per germline, CDR1 SGHAT and CDR2 FQNNGV. The CDR3 DNA reads as TGTGCCAGCAGCTTAGTGCCAGCCACCGGGGAGCTGTTTTTT. It yields the protein CASSLVPATGELFF. Full variable domain (outside the CDR3, taken from reference TRBV11-2 and TRBJ2-2): EAGVAQSPRYKIIEKRQSVAFWCNPISGHATLYWYQQILGQGPKLLIQFQNNGVVDDSQLPKDRFSAERLKGVDSTLKIQPAKLEDSAVYLCASSLVPATGELFFGEGSRLTVL.

This clone was counted a few times. The chain links TRBV7-2 to TRBJ2-3, with TRBD2 matching over 8 bases. J gave up 5 bases and V 2 bases, and 12 bases lay outside the gene matches. The CDR3 loop spans 17 amino acids. Germline V gene data show CDR1 as SGHTA and CDR2 as FQGNSA. CDR3 loop: CASSLSSSSGLGDTQYF. CDR3 sequence (DNA): TGTGCCAGCAGCTTATCGTCGTCTAGCGGGCTCGGAGATACGCAGTATTTT.

This chain joins TRBV7-8 and TRBJ2-2; 8 bases are shared with TRBD1. Germline V gene sequence: CDR1 SGHVS, CDR2 FQNEAQ. V was pared by 4 bases and J by 1 base, with 2 bases of the junction left unmatched. The length of the CDR3 is 15 residues. The chain's CDR3 is CASSSGQGNTGELFF. In nucleotides, the CDR3 is TGTGCCAGCAGCTCCGGACAGGGGAACACCGGGGAGCTGTTTTTT.

This clone has more than one count but fewer than ten. The genes are TRBV12-5 and TRBJ2-1; D may be TRBD2 (7 bases). V shed 7 bases and J shed 9 bases, with 16 bases lying between them. This CDR3 spans 13 amino acids. Germline V CDR1 and CDR2: LGHNT, FRNRAP. CDR3 nucleotide sequence: TGTGCTAGTGCCTGGGGGGGGGCTAGTGAGCAGTTCTTC. Translation: CASAWGGASEQFF.

DNA for the CDR3: TGTGCCAGCAGTTACAAGGGGAGCTCCTATAATTCACCCCTCCACTTT. Residues: CASSYKGSSYNSPLHF. V and J are TRBV6-5 and TRBJ1-6; the D gene is possibly TRBD1 (5 bases). V was shortened by 2 bases and J by 0 bases, with 8 bases between the two germline ends. CDR3 length: 16 residues. In germline, CDR1 is MNHEY, CDR2 SVGAGI.

In its sample, this clone was seen a few times. Other DNA sequences in the same sample also yield this CDR3. The chain recombines TRBV5-4 with TRBJ2-3, with 7 bases aligning to TRBD1. The V gene's germline CDR1 is SGHNT and CDR2 YYREEE (reference sequence). The CDR3 is 14 residues long. After removal of 2 bases from V and 1 base from J, the junction contained 1 base not matched to a gene. The chain's CDR3 is CASSFGQGTDTQYF. The CDR3 bases are TGTGCCAGCAGCTTCGGACAGGGCACAGATACGCAGTATTTT. The full variable domain, in which reference TRBV5-4 and TRBJ2-3 provide the parts outside the CDR3, is ETGVTQSPTHLIKTRGQQVTLRCSSQSGHNTVSWYQQALGQGPQFIFQYYREEENGRGNFPPRFSGLQFPNYSSELNVNALELDDSALYLCASSFGQGTDTQYFGPGTRLTVL.

As regards this clone: This sample includes further DNA sequences coding for the same CDR3. The V and J genes are TRBV10-3 and TRBJ2-7; D might be TRBD2 (5 bases). V gave up 2 bases and J gave up 4 bases, with 6 bases separating them. Germline CDR1 reads ENHRY; CDR2 reads SYGVKD. The CDR3 is made up of 12 amino acids. The DNA of the CDR3 is TGTGCCATCAGTGAGCGGGGATACGAGCAGTACTTC. It specifies CAISERGYEQYF.

At least ten counts were recorded for this clone. The chain employs TRBV30 and TRBJ2-2, with D possibly matching TRBD1 (6 bases). The CDR3 runs 11 residues. Trimming took 8 bases from V and 5 from J, leaving 9 bases between them. The germline V gene encodes CDR1 GTSNPN and CDR2 SVGIG (reference sequence). CDR3 sequence reads: CALRGTGELFF. The CDR3 nucleotides read TGTGCCCTTAGGGGGACCGGGGAGCTGTTTTTT.

CDR3 coding DNA: TGTGCCAGTATTCAATTCCGGGACAGGATAGCTTTCTTT. Residues: CASIQFRDRIAFF. J is TRBJ1-1 and V is TRBV27; 8 bases agree with TRBD1. The CDR3 runs 13 residues. Per the germline V gene, CDR1 is MNHEY and CDR2 is SMNVEV (reference sequence). V lost 9 bases, J lost 10 bases, and 13 bases stayed unmatched.

Only a few counts were recorded for this clone. The chain carries TRBV10-1 and TRBJ2-3; weak D call: TRBD1 (6 bases). This CDR3 contains 15 residues. V was pared by 6 bases and J by 7 bases, with 20 bases between. Germline loops: CDR1 WNHNN, CDR2 SYGVQD (reference sequence). CDR3: CASSEGHPTGYTQYF. For the CDR3, the DNA is TGCGCCAGCAGCGAGGGACACCCGACGGGGTATACGCAGTATTTT.

The chain couples TRBV4-2 to TRBJ2-3, with no clear D. Trimming shortened V by 4 bases and J by 0 bases, and 8 bases separated the two germline ends. The V gene's germline CDR1 is LGHNA and CDR2 YNFKEQ. There are 14 residues in the CDR3. CDR3 nucleotides: TGTGCCAGCAGCCGATCGGCTAGCACAGATACGCAGTATTTT. Its translation is CASSRSASTDTQYF.

This clone appeared a few times. The rearrangement uses TRBV27 and TRBJ1-5, with D uncertain. CDR1 MNHEY and CDR2 SMNVEV come from the germline V gene (reference sequence). Deletions cut 3 bases from V and 4 bases from J, with 7 bases between. The CDR3 has 13 amino acids. Here the CDR3 reads CASSFGMNQPQHF. The CDR3 bases are TGTGCCAGCAGTTTCGGTATGAATCAGCCCCAGCATTTT.